Below, 24 T cell receptor beta chains from the same sample are listed, as sequenced in a study of cytomegalovirus exposure and HLA in healthy donors. TCRdb's table, derived via immunoSEQ multiplex PCR, lists solely in-frame clones and lacks some. The sample yields 55,000 to 70,000 clones, roughly 90% seen once. Sequenced material: PBMCs. The receptors come from a young woman in good health and CMV-seronegative.

A word on this clone: One end of the junction is discordant with germline, which a read error may explain. This chain links TRBV5-6 with TRBJ2-7; 7 bases fit TRBD2. The germline gives CDR1 SGHDT, CDR2 YYEEEE. The CDR3 loop spans 14 amino acids. The CDR3 sequence is CASRLAGVSYEQYF. The CDR3 DNA follows: TGTGCCAGCAGGTTGGCGGGAGTCTCCTACGAGCAGTACTTC.

The chain recombines TRBV5-1 with TRBJ2-5; TRBD2 is a possible D gene (6 bases). The ends were cut back, 2 bases at V and 7 bases at J, with 12 bases in the middle. Germline values: CDR1 SGHRS, CDR2 YFSETQ. This CDR3 is built from 13 residues. The DNA for the CDR3 is TGCGCCAGCAGCTTCGGCCCCGGGGGGACCCAGTACTTC. Residues: CASSFGPGGTQYF. Full variable domain (outside the CDR3, taken from reference TRBV5-1 and TRBJ2-5): KAGVTQTPRYLIKTRGQQVTLSCSPISGHRSVSWYQQTPGQGLQFLFEYFSETQRNKGNFPGRFSGRQFSNSRSEMNVSTLELGDSALYLCASSFGPGGTQYFGPGTRLLVL.

The count of this clone is one. The CDR3 sequence is CASSQTRGPKNIQYF. The CDR3 DNA is TGTGCCAGCAGCCAGACTAGAGGCCCCAAAAACATTCAGTACTTC. V gene TRBV6-6 combines with J gene TRBJ2-4; D possibly corresponds to TRBD2 (6 bases). In germline, CDR1 is MNHNY, CDR2 SVGAGI (reference sequence). CDR3 length equals 15 residues. V was clipped by 6 bases and J by 2 bases, with 14 bases between them.

This clone has only a few counts. V gene TRBV5-1 combines with J gene TRBJ1-6; D unresolved. Trimming stripped 0 bases from V and 6 bases from J, with 7 bases between. This CDR3 has 14 amino acids. CDR1 is SGHRS, CDR2 YFSETQ, per germline. Written as DNA, the CDR3 is TGCGCCAGCAGCTTGGCCGAGGGTAATTCACCCCTCCACTTT. It encodes CASSLAEGNSPLHF.

This sequence joins TRBV5-1 and TRBJ2-5, with D possibly being TRBD2 (6 bases). CDR1 is SGHRS and CDR2 is YFSETQ in the germline V gene. The CDR3 is 14 amino acids. Trimming left V 1 base short and J 3 bases short, with 10 bases between. The CDR3 sequence is CASSLWGGEETQYF. The CDR3 DNA is TGCGCCAGCAGCTTGTGGGGAGGAGAAGAGACCCAGTACTTC.

V and J are TRBV9 and TRBJ1-6; D not certain. The V end was cut by 0 bases, the J end by 8 bases, with 12 bases between. The CDR3 is 15 amino acids. CDR1 and CDR2 (germline): SGDLS, YYNGEE. This CDR3 is CASSVVDSGDSPLHF. Here the CDR3 DNA reads TGTGCCAGCAGCGTAGTGGATTCGGGAGATTCACCCCTCCACTTT.

V usage is TRBV5-8 and J usage is TRBJ2-3, with D possibly TRBD1 on 5 matching bases. V was shortened by 3 bases and J by 0 bases, with 20 bases between the two germline ends. Germline V gives CDR1 SGHTS, CDR2 YDEGEE. The CDR3 loop spans 18 amino acids. The chain's CDR3 is CASSSTWSGNPSTDTQYF. CDR3 sequence (DNA): TGTGCCAGCAGCTCAACCTGGTCAGGGAACCCTAGCACAGATACGCAGTATTTT.

CDR3 sequence reads: CASGRLLYNEQFF. The DNA of the CDR3 is TGTGCCAGCGGGAGACTACTCTACAATGAGCAGTTCTTC. The chain is built from TRBV7-2 and TRBJ2-1; maybe TRBD2 (5 bases). The CDR3 has 13 residues. The germline gives CDR1 SGHTA, CDR2 FQGNSA. Trimming took 8 bases from V and 3 from J, leaving 11 bases between them. The variable domain in full, with the rest retrieved from reference TRBV7-2 and TRBJ2-1, is GAGVSQSPSNKVTEKGKDVELRCDPISGHTALYWYRQSLGQGLEFLIYFQGNSAPDKSGLPSDRFSAERTGGSVSTLTIQRTQQEDSAVYLCASGRLLYNEQFFGPGTRLTVL.

V and J are TRBV7-9 and TRBJ2-6, with D perhaps matching TRBD1 (5 bases). CDR1 is SEHNR and CDR2 is FQNEAQ in the germline V gene (reference sequence). V lost 6 bases to trimming and J lost 3 bases, with 21 bases between them. This CDR3 contains 18 residues. CDR3 region: CASRSEGAPYRGANVLTF. DNA of the CDR3: TGTGCCAGCAGATCCGAAGGGGCCCCCTATCGTGGGGCCAACGTCCTGACTTTC. The full variable domain, rest sourced from reference TRBV7-9 and TRBJ2-6, is DTGVSQNPRHKITKRGQNVTFRCDPISEHNRLYWYRQTLGQGPEFLTYFQNEAQLEKSRLLSDRFSAERPKGSFSTLEIQRTEQGDSAMYLCASRSEGAPYRGANVLTFGAGSRLTVL.

V is TRBV4-2 and J is TRBJ2-7, with 7 positions matching TRBD2. V lost 3 bases and J lost 7; bases outside the gene matches: 15. Germline-derived CDR1 and CDR2 are LGHNA and YNFKEQ. This CDR3 spans 16 amino acids. The CDR3 loop reads CASSQETSEKRGEQYF. CDR3 sequence (DNA): TGTGCCAGCAGCCAGGAAACTAGCGAGAAACGGGGGGAGCAGTACTTC.

This clone appeared a single time. The chain combines TRBV15 with TRBJ1-5, with D perhaps TRBD1 (6 bases). Trimming shortened V by 0 bases and J by 6 bases, and 12 bases separated the two germline ends. This CDR3 is built from 15 residues. Germline V gene data show CDR1 as LNHNV and CDR2 as YYDKDF (reference sequence). CDR3 amino acids: CATSRDFRGGQPQHF. The CDR3 DNA is TGTGCCACCAGCAGAGATTTCAGGGGTGGTCAGCCCCAGCATTTT.

The chain uses TRBV15 and TRBJ2-7; TRBD2 might be the D (5 bases). CDR3 size: 13 residues. CDR1 LNHNV and CDR2 YYDKDF come from the germline V gene (reference sequence). Trimming stripped 4 bases from V and 3 bases from J, with 10 bases between. CDR3 DNA sequence: TGTGCCACCAGCACGGACGGGATCTACGAGCAGTACTTC. Translated: CATSTDGIYEQYF. Combining the CDR3 with reference TRBV15 and TRBJ2-7 gives the whole variable domain DAMVIQNPRYQVTQFGKPVTLSCSQTLNHNVMYWYQQKSSQAPKLLFHYYDKDFNNEADTPDNFQSRRPNTSFCFLDIRSPGLGDTAMYLCATSTDGIYEQYFGPGTRLTVT.

This rearrangement joins TRBV5-4 to TRBJ2-1; TRBD2 matches 7 bases. CDR3 length: 13 residues. The V and J ends lost 4 bases and 8 bases, in that order; junction bases with no gene match: 6. Germline V gene sequence: CDR1 SGHNT, CDR2 YYREEE (reference sequence). The CDR3 region is CASSRLAQDEQFF. The CDR3 region has the DNA TGTGCCAGCAGCCGACTAGCCCAGGATGAGCAGTTCTTC.

Judged by abundance, this clone is medium-sized (0.01 to 0.1%). The V and J genes are TRBV30 and TRBJ1-5, with TRBD1 matching 11 bases. Per the germline V gene, CDR1 is GTSNPN and CDR2 is SVGIG (reference sequence). J was trimmed by 6 bases and V by 3 bases; bases with no gene match: 7. This CDR3 is 15 amino acids long. CDR3 residues: CAWRLGQGDSQPQHF. CDR3 sequence (DNA): TGTGCCTGGAGGTTGGGACAGGGGGACAGTCAGCCCCAGCATTTT.

Only a few counts were recorded for this clone. This rearrangement joins TRBV27 to TRBJ2-3; 12 bases are a match to TRBD2. The CDR3 contains 14 residues. V lost 5 bases and J lost 4; bases outside the gene matches: 1. The germline V gene encodes CDR1 MNHEY and CDR2 SMNVEV (reference sequence). CDR3 loop: CASSGLAGPDTQYF. In DNA form, the CDR3 reads TGTGCCAGCAGTGGACTAGCGGGGCCAGATACGCAGTATTTT.

The rearrangement uses TRBV29-1 and TRBJ1-2; TRBD1 matches 10 bases. Losses at the gene ends were 3 bases for V and 5 bases for J; bases not matched to a gene: 12. The CDR3 loop spans 16 amino acids. CDR1 and CDR2 (germline): SQVTM, ANQGSEA. The CDR3 DNA follows: TGCAGCGTTGACATGACAGGGGGCAAAGTAGGGTATGGCTACACCTTC. This gives the protein CSVDMTGGKVGYGYTF.

The chain has TRBV5-4 and TRBJ2-3; maybe TRBD2 (5 bases). Trimming pared 0 bases from V and 0 bases from J, leaving 8 bases between. This CDR3 contains 15 residues. Germline CDR1 SGHNT, CDR2 YYREEE (reference sequence). In nucleotides, the CDR3 is TGTGCCAGCAGCTTGGCCGCTAGCAGCACAGATACGCAGTATTTT. Translated, it gives CASSLAASSTDTQYF. The variable domain in full, with the rest retrieved from reference TRBV5-4 and TRBJ2-3, is ETGVTQSPTHLIKTRGQQVTLRCSSQSGHNTVSWYQQALGQGPQFIFQYYREEENGRGNFPPRFSGLQFPNYSSELNVNALELDDSALYLCASSLAASSTDTQYFGPGTRLTVL.

The chain recombines TRBV5-1 with TRBJ2-1; 9 bases match TRBD2. V dropped 0 bases and J dropped 8; count of bases not matched to a gene: 12. The CDR3 covers 17 residues. Germline V CDR1 and CDR2: SGHRS, YFSETQ. CDR3 protein: CASSLAARIAGVDEQFF. For the CDR3, the DNA is TGCGCCAGCAGCTTGGCGGCGCGAATAGCGGGAGTAGATGAGCAGTTCTTC.

The chain combines TRBV10-3 with TRBJ1-6, with D possibly matching TRBD1 (6 bases). This CDR3 comprises 15 residues. The germline V gene has CDR1 ENHRY and CDR2 SYGVKD. V lost 10 bases and J 7 bases, leaving 20 bases between the germline ends. The CDR3 region is CATGGARTMNSPLHF. DNA for the CDR3: TGTGCCACCGGGGGGGCTAGGACAATGAATTCACCCCTCCACTTT.

The V gene is TRBV2, the J gene TRBJ2-7, with 13 bases aligning to TRBD2. The CDR3 contains 15 residues. CDR1 is SNHLY and CDR2 is FYNNEI in the germline V gene. J lost 2 bases, V lost 9 bases, and 7 bases had no gene match. The CDR3, as DNA: TGTGCCAGTAAAGGACTAGCGGGAGAAACCTACGAGCAGTACTTC. This sequence encodes CASKGLAGETYEQYF.

The chain employs TRBV5-1 and TRBJ2-3; 9 positions match TRBD2. The CDR3 is 17 residues long. CDR1 SGHRS and CDR2 YFSETQ come from the germline V gene. The ends lost 4 bases at V and 4 bases at J; junction bases unmatched: 13. CDR3 in amino acids: CASSPAGGAGAADTQYF. CDR3 nucleotide sequence: TGCGCCAGCAGCCCCGCGGGGGGGGCGGGAGCGGCAGATACGCAGTATTTT.

The gene calls are TRBV19 and TRBJ1-3; no reliable D call. The CDR3 is made up of 15 amino acids. Germline V lookup: CDR1 LNHDA, CDR2 SQIVND (reference sequence). V shed 5 bases and J shed 0 bases, with 11 bases lying between them. CDR3 sequence: CASSLGRNSGNTIYF. The CDR3 DNA follows: TGTGCCAGTAGTTTGGGCAGGAACTCTGGAAACACCATATATTTT.

The CDR3 DNA reads as TGTGCCAGCAGCCCCTGGGCGGGAGAAGAGACCCAGTACTTC. Its protein product is CASSPWAGEETQYF. The chain carries TRBV5-8 and TRBJ2-5, with 7 bases lining up with TRBD2. CDR3 length: 14 amino acids. Looked up from germline, CDR1 is SGHTS and CDR2 is YDEGEE. V dropped 4 bases and J dropped 3; count of bases not matched to a gene: 6.

V usage is TRBV7-2 and J usage is TRBJ1-5; D is perhaps TRBD1 (6 bases). V was trimmed by 4 bases and J by 6 bases, leaving 10 bases between them. The germline V gene encodes CDR1 SGHTA and CDR2 FQGNSA. There are 13 residues in the CDR3. The CDR3 region is CASSSRGGQPQHF. CDR3 nucleotides: TGTGCCAGCAGCTCTCGAGGGGGTCAGCCCCAGCATTTT.